The 15 T cell receptor beta chains given below trace back to one sample, sequenced in a study of cytomegalovirus exposure and HLA in healthy donors. The PCR contained 60 Vbeta and 13 Jbeta primers. Generated by immunoSEQ multiplex PCR, the TCRdb table keeps only in-frame clones and is missing some. The profile shows 130,000 to 150,000 clones, 75% to 80% of them singletons. The sequenced material came from PBMCs. These receptors all stem from a woman aged 50 to 65 in good health and CMV-seronegative.

The rearrangement joins TRBV4-1 to TRBJ1-2; TRBD1 is a possible D gene (5 bases). V shed 0 bases and J shed 10 bases, with 12 bases lying between them. The V gene's germline CDR1 is MGHRA and CDR2 YSYEKL. The CDR3 covers 13 residues. The CDR3 region is CASSQDQGRVYTF. DNA of the CDR3: TGCGCCAGCAGCCAAGATCAAGGCAGGGTCTACACCTTC.

In DNA, the CDR3 is TGTGCCAGTAGTAGACCCTTTGAGGGCGGAGACGATCAGCCCCAGCATTTT. Protein: CASSRPFEGGDDQPQHF. The chain employs TRBV19 and TRBJ1-5; D remains unclear. Trimming stripped 4 bases from V and 5 bases from J, with 21 bases between. Germline V gives CDR1 LNHDA, CDR2 SQIVND (reference sequence). The CDR3 sequence is 17 residues long.

The genes are TRBV28 and TRBJ2-7, with a possible D match to TRBD2 (6 bases). Germline lookup yields CDR1 MDHEN and CDR2 SYDVKM. Trimming took off 3 bases at V and 0 bases at J, with 9 bases between the two ends. This CDR3 contains 14 residues. CDR3 DNA sequence: TGTGCCAGCAGTTTCAAGACTAGCTCCTACGAGCAGTACTTC. It codes for CASSFKTSSYEQYF.

This clone has just one count. The V and J genes are TRBV6-6 and TRBJ1-3, with D perhaps TRBD1 (5 bases). The CDR3 runs 14 residues. The V end was cut by 6 bases, the J end by 4 bases, with 13 bases between. Germline V gene lookup returns CDR1 MNHNY and CDR2 SVGAGI (reference sequence). The CDR3 DNA follows: TGTGCCAGCAGCTTAGGGGTGTCGGGAAACACCATATATTTT. It yields the protein CASSLGVSGNTIYF.

This clone has a single count. The chain carries TRBV6-5 and TRBJ2-7; 8 nucleotides line up with TRBD1. Germline V gives CDR1 MNHEY, CDR2 SVGAGI. The ends lost 6 bases at V and 3 bases at J; junction bases unmatched: 4. The CDR3 is 13 residues long. The CDR3 here is CASSRDRSYEQYF. The CDR3 DNA sequence: TGTGCCAGCAGCCGGGACAGGAGCTACGAGCAGTACTTC.

The chain links TRBV7-6 to TRBJ1-3, with TRBD1 matching 7 bases. V lost 5 bases and J lost 3; bases outside the gene matches: 7. There are 15 residues in the CDR3. CDR1 is SGHVS and CDR2 is FNYEAQ in the germline V gene. The CDR3 DNA reads as TGTGCCAGCAGCACCGGACAGGACCTTGGAAACACCATATATTTT. It translates to CASSTGQDLGNTIYF.

V usage is TRBV30 and J usage is TRBJ1-6; no definite D call. Germline values: CDR1 GTSNPN, CDR2 SVGIG (reference sequence). CDR3 size: 14 residues. Trimming took off 5 bases at V and 0 bases at J, with 8 bases between the two ends. This chain's CDR3 is CAWDMSSYNSPLHF. The CDR3 DNA follows: TGTGCCTGGGACATGAGCTCCTATAATTCACCCCTCCACTTT.

The chain employs TRBV14 and TRBJ1-1; D possibly corresponds to TRBD1 (5 bases). V lost 5 bases, J lost 5 bases, and 12 bases lay in between. The CDR3 is made up of 13 amino acids. Germline V CDR1 and CDR2: SGHDN, FVKESK. In DNA form, the CDR3 reads TGTGCCAGCAGCGACCAGGGTTTTACTGAAGCTTTCTTT. It translates to CASSDQGFTEAFF. The full variable domain, in which reference TRBV14 and TRBJ1-1 provide the parts outside the CDR3, is EAGVTQFPSHSVIEKGQTVTLRCDPISGHDNLYWYRRVMGKEIKFLLHFVKESKQDESGMPNNRFLAERTGGTYSTLKVQPAELEDSGVYFCASSDQGFTEAFFGQGTRLTVV.

The genes are TRBV4-2 and TRBJ1-1; D is ambiguous. V was pared by 0 bases and J by 1 base, with 9 bases between. The CDR3 spans 15 residues. CDR1 and CDR2 from the germline V gene are LGHNA and YNFKEQ. The DNA of the CDR3 is TGTGCCAGCAGCCAAGATTGGGCCGCGAACACTGAAGCTTTCTTT. It encodes CASSQDWAANTEAFF.

The chain carries TRBV7-2 and TRBJ1-2; possibly TRBD1 for D (6 bases). The CDR3 sequence is 13 residues long. Germline CDR1 SGHTA, CDR2 FQGNSA. Deletions cut 4 bases from V and 1 base from J, with 7 bases between. CDR3 bases: TGTGCCAGCAGCTGGACAGATAACTATGGCTACACCTTC. As protein: CASSWTDNYGYTF.

The chain has TRBV29-1 and TRBJ2-1; 9 nucleotides agree with TRBD1. Unmatched junction bases numbered 12, after V lost 4 bases and J lost 8 bases. Germline V gene lookup returns CDR1 SQVTM and CDR2 ANQGSEA. The CDR3 is 15 residues long. The CDR3 protein is CSVGLRDRVVYEQFF. As DNA, the CDR3 is TGCAGCGTTGGTTTGCGGGACAGGGTGGTTTATGAGCAGTTCTTC.

The gene calls are TRBV6-1 and TRBJ1-5; D might be TRBD1 (6 bases). Trimming stripped 1 base from V and 4 bases from J, with 11 bases between. Germline CDR1 reads MNHNS; CDR2 reads SASEGT. The CDR3 is made up of 15 amino acids. The CDR3, as DNA: TGTGCCAGCAGTGAAGAGCAGGGGAGAAATCAGCCCCAGCATTTT. This codes for CASSEEQGRNQPQHF.

The chain couples TRBV7-8 to TRBJ2-7; TRBD2 agrees at 11 bases. Per germline, CDR1 SGHVS and CDR2 FQNEAQ. J lost 0 bases, V lost 8 bases, and 12 bases had no gene match. CDR3 length equals 17 residues. The CDR3 nucleotides are TGTGCCAGCTCTAAGCTAGCGGGGGGCCCGAGCTCCTACGAGCAGTACTTC. Amino acids: CASSKLAGGPSSYEQYF.

The chain combines TRBV5-1 with TRBJ2-2; D may be TRBD2 (5 bases). Germline V gene data show CDR1 as SGHRS and CDR2 as YFSETQ. The CDR3 sequence is 15 residues long. Trimming cost V 2 bases and J 7 bases, with 15 bases left between them. CDR3 sequence (DNA): TGCGCCAGCAGCTTATCCTTGGAGGCTAACGGGGAGCTGTTTTTT. Its protein product is CASSLSLEANGELFF. The full variable domain, with the rest looked up from reference TRBV5-1 and TRBJ2-2, is KAGVTQTPRYLIKTRGQQVTLSCSPISGHRSVSWYQQTPGQGLQFLFEYFSETQRNKGNFPGRFSGRQFSNSRSEMNVSTLELGDSALYLCASSLSLEANGELFFGEGSRLTVL.

V gene TRBV27 combines with J gene TRBJ2-3; 10 nucleotides match TRBD2. Trimming removed 6 bases from V and 6 bases from J; junction bases left unmatched: 9. CDR3 length: 15 amino acids. From germline, CDR1 is MNHEY and CDR2 SMNVEV (reference sequence). This CDR3 reads CASRILAGAGDTQYF. The CDR3, as DNA: TGTGCCAGCAGAATCCTAGCGGGGGCAGGGGATACGCAGTATTTT.